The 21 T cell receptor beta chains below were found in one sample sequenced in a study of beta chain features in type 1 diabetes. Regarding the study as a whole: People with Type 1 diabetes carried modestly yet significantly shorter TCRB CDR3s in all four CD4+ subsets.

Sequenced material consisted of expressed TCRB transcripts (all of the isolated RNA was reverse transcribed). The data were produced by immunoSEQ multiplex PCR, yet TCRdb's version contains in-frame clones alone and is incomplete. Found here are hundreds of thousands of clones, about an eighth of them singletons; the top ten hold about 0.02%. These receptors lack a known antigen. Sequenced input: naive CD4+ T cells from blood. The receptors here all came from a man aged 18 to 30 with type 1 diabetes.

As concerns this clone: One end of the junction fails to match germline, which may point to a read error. CDR3 residues: CASSLSPTRRAPTTPF. CDR3 sequence (DNA): TGCGCCAGCAGCTTGTCCCCGACGCGGCGGGCCCCAACCACACCGTTT. The rearrangement uses TRBV5-1 and TRBJ1-4; D remains ambiguous. In germline, CDR1 is SGHRS, CDR2 YFSETQ. CDR3 size: 16 residues.

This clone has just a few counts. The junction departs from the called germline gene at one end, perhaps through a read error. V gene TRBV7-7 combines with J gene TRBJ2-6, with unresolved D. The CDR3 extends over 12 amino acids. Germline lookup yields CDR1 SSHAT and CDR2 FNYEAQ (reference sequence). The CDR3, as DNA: TGTGCTAGCAGCTTAGAGGCCAACGTCCTGACTTTC. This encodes CASSLEANVLTF. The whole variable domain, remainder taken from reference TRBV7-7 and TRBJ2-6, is GAGVSQSPRYKVTKRGQDVTLRCDPISSHATLYWYQQALGQGPEFLTYFNYEAQPDKSGLPSDRFSAERPEGSISTLTIQRTEQRDSAMYRCASSLEANVLTFGAGSRLTVL.

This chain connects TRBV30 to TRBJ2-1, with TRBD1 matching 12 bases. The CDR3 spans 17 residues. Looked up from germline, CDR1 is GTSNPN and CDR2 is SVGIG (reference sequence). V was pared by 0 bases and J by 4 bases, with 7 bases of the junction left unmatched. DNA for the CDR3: TGTGCCTGGAGTGTAATCAGGGGACAGGGGGCGTACAATGAGCAGTTCTTC. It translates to CAWSVIRGQGAYNEQFF.

The CDR3 reads CSGAAGTTDLNEQFF. The CDR3 DNA follows: TGCAGCGGAGCCGCGGGGACTACCGACCTCAATGAGCAGTTCTTC. This chain connects TRBV29-1 to TRBJ2-1; TRBD2 agrees at 7 bases. Germline V gene sequence: CDR1 SQVTM, CDR2 ANQGSEA. V gave up 7 bases and J gave up 6 bases; unmatched junction bases: 15. The CDR3 runs to 15 residues.

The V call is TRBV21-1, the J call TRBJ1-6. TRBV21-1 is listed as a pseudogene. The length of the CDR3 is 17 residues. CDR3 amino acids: CASSKAERSWHNSPLHF. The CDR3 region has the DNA TGTGCCAGCAGCAAAGCTGAGAGATCGTGGCATAATTCACCCCTCCACTTT.

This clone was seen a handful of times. The CDR3 DNA follows: TGTGCCAGCAGCGTAGAAATCGATCAGCCCCAGCATTTT. Translation: CASSVEIDQPQHF. This chain connects TRBV9 to TRBJ1-5; D gene uncertain. V lost 0 bases and J 5 bases, leaving 6 bases between the germline ends. Germline-derived CDR1 and CDR2 are SGDLS and YYNGEE. This CDR3 is built from 13 residues.

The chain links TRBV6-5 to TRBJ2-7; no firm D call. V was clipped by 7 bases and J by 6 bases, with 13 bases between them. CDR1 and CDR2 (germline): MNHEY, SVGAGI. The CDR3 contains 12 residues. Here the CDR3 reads CASTNMVGEQYF. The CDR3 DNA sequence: TGTGCCAGCACGAACATGGTAGGCGAGCAGTACTTC.

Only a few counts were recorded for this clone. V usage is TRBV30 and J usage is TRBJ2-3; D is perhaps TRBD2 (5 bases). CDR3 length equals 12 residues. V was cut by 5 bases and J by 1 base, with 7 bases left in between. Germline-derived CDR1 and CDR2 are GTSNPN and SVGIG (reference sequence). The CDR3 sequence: CAWDGGTDTQYF. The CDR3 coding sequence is TGTGCCTGGGACGGGGGCACAGATACGCAGTATTTT.

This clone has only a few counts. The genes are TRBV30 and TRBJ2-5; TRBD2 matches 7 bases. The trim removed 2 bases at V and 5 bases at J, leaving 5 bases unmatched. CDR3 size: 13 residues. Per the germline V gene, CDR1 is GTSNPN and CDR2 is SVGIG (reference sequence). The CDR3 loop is CAWSREGRETQYF. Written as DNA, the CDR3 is TGTGCCTGGAGTAGGGAGGGCCGGGAGACCCAGTACTTC.

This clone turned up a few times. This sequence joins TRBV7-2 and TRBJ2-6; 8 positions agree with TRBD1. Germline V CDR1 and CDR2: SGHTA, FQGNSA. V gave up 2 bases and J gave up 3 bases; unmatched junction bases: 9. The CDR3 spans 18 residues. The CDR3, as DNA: TGTGCCAGCAGCTTAATCCGGGCAGGGGGCATTGGGGCCAACGTCCTGACTTTC. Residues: CASSLIRAGGIGANVLTF.

The CDR3 nucleotides are TGCGCCAGCAGCTCGTCTACAGGCCCCTACGAGCAGTACTTC. Protein sequence: CASSSSTGPYEQYF. The chain combines TRBV5-1 with TRBJ2-7; D is perhaps TRBD1 (5 bases). Trimming removed 3 bases at V and 2 bases at J, with 12 bases between. CDR1 and CDR2 from the germline V gene are SGHRS and YFSETQ. The CDR3 has 14 amino acids.

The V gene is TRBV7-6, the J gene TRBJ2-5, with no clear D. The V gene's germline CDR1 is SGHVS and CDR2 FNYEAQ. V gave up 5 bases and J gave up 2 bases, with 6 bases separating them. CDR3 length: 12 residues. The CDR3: CASSPSQETQYF. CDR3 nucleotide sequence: TGTGCCAGCAGCCCTTCTCAAGAGACCCAGTACTTC.

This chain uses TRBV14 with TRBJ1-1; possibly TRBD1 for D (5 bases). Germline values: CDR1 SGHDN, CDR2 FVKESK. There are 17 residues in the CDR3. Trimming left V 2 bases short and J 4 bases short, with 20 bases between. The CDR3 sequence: CASSQSAGPWRTTEAFF. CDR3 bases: TGTGCCAGCAGCCAATCGGCGGGGCCGTGGAGGACCACTGAAGCTTTCTTT.

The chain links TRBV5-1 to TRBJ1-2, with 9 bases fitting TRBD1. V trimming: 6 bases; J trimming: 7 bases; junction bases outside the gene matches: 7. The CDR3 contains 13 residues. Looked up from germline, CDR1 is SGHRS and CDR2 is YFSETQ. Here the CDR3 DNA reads TGCGCCAGCACCCGGGACAGGGTTAGTGGCTACACCTTC. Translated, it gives CASTRDRVSGYTF.

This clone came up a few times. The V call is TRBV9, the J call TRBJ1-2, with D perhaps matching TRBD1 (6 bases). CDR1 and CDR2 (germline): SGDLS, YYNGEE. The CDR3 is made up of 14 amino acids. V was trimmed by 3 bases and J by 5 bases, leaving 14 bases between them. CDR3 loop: CASSAAGTPYGYTF. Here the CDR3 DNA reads TGTGCCAGCAGCGCAGCCGGGACACCGTATGGCTACACCTTC.

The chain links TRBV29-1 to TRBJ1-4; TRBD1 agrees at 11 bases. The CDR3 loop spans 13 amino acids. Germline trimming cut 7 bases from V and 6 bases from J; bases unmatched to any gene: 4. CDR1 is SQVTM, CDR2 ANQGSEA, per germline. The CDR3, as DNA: TGCAGCGGAAGGGACAGGGGGGATGAAAAACTGTTTTTT. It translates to CSGRDRGDEKLFF.

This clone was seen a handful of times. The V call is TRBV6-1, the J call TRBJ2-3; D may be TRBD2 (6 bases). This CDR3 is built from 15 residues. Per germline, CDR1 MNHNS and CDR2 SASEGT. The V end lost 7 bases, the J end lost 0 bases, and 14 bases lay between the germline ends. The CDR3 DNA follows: TGTGCCAGCATCCCAGGGACTTCTAGCACAGATACGCAGTATTTT. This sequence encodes CASIPGTSSTDTQYF.

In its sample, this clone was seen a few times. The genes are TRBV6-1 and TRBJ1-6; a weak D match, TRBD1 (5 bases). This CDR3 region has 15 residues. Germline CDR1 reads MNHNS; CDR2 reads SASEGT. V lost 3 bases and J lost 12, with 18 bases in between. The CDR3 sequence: CASSDNGGPLEPLHF. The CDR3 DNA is TGTGCCAGCAGTGATAACGGGGGACCCCTGGAACCCCTCCACTTT.

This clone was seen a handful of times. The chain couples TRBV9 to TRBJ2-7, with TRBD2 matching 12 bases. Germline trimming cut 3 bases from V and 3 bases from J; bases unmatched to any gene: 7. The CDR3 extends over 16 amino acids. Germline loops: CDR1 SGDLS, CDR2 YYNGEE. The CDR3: CASSEGTSGFLYEQYF. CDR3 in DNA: TGTGCCAGCAGCGAGGGGACTAGCGGGTTCCTCTACGAGCAGTACTTC. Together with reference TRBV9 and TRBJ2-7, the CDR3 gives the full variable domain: DSGVTQTPKHLITATGQRVTLRCSPRSGDLSVYWYQQSLDQGLQFLIQYYNGEERAKGNILERFSAQQFPDLHSELNLSSLELGDSALYFCASSEGTSGFLYEQYFGPGTRLTVT.

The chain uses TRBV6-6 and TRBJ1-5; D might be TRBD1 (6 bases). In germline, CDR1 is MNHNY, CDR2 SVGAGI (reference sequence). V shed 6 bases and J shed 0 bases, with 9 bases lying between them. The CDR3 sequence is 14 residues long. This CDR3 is CASRDSNSNQPQHF. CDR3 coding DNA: TGTGCCAGCAGGGACAGTAATAGCAATCAGCCCCAGCATTTT.

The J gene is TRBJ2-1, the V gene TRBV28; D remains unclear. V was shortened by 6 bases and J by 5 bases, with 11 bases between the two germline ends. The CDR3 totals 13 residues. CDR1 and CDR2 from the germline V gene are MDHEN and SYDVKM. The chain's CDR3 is CASSQWANNEQFF. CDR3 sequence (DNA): TGTGCCAGCAGCCAATGGGCCAACAATGAGCAGTTCTTC.